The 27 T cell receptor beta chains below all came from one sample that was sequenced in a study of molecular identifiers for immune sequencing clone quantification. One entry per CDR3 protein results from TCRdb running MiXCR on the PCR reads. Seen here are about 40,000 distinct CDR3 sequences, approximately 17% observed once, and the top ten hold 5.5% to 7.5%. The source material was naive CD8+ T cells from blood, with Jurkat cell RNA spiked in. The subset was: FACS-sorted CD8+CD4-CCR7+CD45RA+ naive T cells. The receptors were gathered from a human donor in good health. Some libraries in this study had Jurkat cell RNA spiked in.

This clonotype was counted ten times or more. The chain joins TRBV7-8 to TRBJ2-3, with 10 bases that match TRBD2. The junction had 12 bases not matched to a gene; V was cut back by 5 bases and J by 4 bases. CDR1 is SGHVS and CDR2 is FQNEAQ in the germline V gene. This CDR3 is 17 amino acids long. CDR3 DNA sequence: TGTGCCAGCAGCCCTTATTCAGCGGGAGGGCTGGCAGATACGCAGTATTTT. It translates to CASSPYSAGGLADTQYF.

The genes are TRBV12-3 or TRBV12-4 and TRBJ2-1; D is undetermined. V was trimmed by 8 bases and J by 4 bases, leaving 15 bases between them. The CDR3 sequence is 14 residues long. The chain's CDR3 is CASAPLGRYNEQFF. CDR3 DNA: TGTGCCAGCGCACCGTTAGGCAGGTACAATGAGCAGTTCTTC.

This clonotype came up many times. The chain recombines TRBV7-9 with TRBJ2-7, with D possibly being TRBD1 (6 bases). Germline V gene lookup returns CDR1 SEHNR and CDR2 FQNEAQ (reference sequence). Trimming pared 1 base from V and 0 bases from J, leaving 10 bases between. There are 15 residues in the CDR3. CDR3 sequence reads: CASSLVPDSSYEQYF. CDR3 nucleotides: TGTGCCAGCAGCTTAGTTCCGGACAGCTCCTACGAGCAGTACTTC.

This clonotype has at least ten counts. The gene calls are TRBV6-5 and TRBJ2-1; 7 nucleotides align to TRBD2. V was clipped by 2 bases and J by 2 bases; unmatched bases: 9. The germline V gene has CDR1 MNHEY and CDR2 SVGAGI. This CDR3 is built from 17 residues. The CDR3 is CASSYRSLREPYNEQFF. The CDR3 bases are TGTGCCAGCAGTTACAGGTCGCTGCGGGAGCCCTACAATGAGCAGTTCTTC.

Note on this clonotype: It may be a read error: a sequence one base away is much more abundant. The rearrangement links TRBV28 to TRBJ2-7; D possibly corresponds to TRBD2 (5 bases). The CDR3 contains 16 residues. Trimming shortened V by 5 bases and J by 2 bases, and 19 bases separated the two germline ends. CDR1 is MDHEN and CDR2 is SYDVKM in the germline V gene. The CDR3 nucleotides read TGTGCCAGCAGTCGCCCTTTAGGGAGCCACCCCTACGAGCAGTACTTC. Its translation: CASSRPLGSHPYEQYF.

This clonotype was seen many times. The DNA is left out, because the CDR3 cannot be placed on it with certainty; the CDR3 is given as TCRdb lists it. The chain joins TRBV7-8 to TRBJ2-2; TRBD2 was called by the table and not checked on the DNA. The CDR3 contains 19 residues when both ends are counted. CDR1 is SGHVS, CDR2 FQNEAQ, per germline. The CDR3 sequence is CASSLGVGSGRFGAGELFF.

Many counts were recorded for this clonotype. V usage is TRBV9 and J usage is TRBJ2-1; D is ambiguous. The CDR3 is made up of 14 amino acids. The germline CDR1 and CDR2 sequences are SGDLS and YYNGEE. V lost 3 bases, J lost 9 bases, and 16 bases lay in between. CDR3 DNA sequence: TGTGCCAGCAGCGGTTTGGGCGACGTGGGTGAGCAGTTCTTC. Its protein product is CASSGLGDVGEQFF.

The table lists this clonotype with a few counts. CDR3 protein: CASSPRTGENEKLFF. For the CDR3, the DNA is TGTGCCAGCAGTCCGCGGACAGGAGAGAATGAAAAACTGTTTTTT. This chain joins TRBV6-2 or TRBV6-3 and TRBJ1-4, with TRBD1 matching 7 bases. Trimming took 5 bases from V and 5 from J; bases not matched to a gene: 8. This CDR3 region has 15 residues. Germline CDR1 reads MNHEY; CDR2 reads SVGEGT.

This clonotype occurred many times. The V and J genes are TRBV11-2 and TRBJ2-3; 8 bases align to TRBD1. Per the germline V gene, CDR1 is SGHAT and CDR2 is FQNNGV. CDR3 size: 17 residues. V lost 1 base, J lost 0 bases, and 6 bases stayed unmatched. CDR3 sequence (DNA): TGTGCCAGCAGCTTAGCTTACGGGACAGGTAGCACAGATACGCAGTATTTT. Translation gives CASSLAYGTGSTDTQYF.

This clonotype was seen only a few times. The CDR3 coding sequence is TGCGCCAGCAGCCGGGGCGGGATGAGCGAGCAGTACTTC. This sequence encodes CASSRGGMSEQYF. This chain connects TRBV4-3 to TRBJ2-7; a weak D match, TRBD2 (6 bases). Germline-derived CDR1 and CDR2 are LGHNA and YSLEER. Trimming removed 4 bases at V and 6 bases at J, with 13 bases between. The CDR3 has 13 amino acids.

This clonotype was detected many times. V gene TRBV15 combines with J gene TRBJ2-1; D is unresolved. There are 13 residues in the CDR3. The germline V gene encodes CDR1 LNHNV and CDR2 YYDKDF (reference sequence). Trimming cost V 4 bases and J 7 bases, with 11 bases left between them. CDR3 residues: CATSTGLGNEQFF. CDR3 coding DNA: TGTGCCACCAGCACAGGTCTAGGGAATGAGCAGTTCTTC.

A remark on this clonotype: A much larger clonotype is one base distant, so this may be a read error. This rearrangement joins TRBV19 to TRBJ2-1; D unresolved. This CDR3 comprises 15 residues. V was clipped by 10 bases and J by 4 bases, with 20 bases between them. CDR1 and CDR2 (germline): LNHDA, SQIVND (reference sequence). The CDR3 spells CATVLKQGPYNEQFF. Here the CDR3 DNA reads TGTGCCACCGTCCTTAAGCAAGGCCCGTACAATGAGCAGTTCTTC.

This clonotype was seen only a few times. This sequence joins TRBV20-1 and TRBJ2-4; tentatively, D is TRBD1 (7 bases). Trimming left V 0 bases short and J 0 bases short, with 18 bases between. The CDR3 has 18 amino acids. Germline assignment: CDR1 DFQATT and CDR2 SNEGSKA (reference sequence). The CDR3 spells CSARDRWAGQLAKNIQYF. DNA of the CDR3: TGCAGTGCTAGAGATCGGTGGGCGGGACAGCTAGCCAAAAACATTCAGTACTTC.

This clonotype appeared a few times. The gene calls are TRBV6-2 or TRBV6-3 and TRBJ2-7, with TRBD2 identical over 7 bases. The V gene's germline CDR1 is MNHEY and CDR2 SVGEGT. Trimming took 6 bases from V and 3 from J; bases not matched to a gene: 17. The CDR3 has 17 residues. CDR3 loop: CASSRPGGSGSLYEQYF. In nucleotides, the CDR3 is TGTGCCAGCAGCAGACCCGGGGGGTCGGGATCCCTCTACGAGCAGTACTTC.

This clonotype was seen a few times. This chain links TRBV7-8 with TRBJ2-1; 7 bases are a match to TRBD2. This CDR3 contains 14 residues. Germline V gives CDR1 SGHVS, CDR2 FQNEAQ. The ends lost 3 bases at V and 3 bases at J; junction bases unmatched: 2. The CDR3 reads CASSFRDYYNEQFF. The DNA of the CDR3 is TGTGCCAGCAGCTTCCGGGACTACTACAATGAGCAGTTCTTC.

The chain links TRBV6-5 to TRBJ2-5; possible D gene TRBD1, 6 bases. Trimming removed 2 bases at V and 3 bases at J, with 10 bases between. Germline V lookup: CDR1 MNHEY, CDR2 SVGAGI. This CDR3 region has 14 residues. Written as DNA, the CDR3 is TGTGCCAGCAGTTACGGGGCAGGGGAAGAGACCCAGTACTTC. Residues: CASSYGAGEETQYF.

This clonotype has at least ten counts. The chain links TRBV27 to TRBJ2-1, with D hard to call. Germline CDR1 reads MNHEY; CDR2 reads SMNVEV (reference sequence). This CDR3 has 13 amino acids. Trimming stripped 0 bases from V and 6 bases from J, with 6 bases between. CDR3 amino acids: CASSLSEANEQFF. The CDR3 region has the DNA TGTGCCAGCAGTTTATCGGAAGCCAATGAGCAGTTCTTC.

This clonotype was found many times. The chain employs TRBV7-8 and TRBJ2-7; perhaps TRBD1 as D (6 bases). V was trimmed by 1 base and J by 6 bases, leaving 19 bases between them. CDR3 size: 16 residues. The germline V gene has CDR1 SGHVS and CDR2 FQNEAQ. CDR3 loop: CASSLVRPDSVAEQYF. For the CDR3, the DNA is TGTGCCAGCAGCTTAGTTCGGCCGGACAGTGTGGCCGAGCAGTACTTC.

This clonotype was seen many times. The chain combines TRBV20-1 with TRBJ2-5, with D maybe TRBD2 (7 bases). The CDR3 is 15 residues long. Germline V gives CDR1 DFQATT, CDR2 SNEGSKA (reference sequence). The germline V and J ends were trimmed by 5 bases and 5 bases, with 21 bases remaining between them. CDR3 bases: TGCAGTGCTCAAGGGGGAGCGGGATGGGGGGAGACCCAGTACTTC. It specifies CSAQGGAGWGETQYF.

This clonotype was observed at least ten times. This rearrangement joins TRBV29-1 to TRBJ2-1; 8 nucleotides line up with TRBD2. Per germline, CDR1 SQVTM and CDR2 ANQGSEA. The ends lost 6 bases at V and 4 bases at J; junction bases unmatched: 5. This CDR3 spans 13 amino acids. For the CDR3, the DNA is TGCAGCGTGGGACTAGGGCCGTACAATGAGCAGTTCTTC. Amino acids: CSVGLGPYNEQFF.

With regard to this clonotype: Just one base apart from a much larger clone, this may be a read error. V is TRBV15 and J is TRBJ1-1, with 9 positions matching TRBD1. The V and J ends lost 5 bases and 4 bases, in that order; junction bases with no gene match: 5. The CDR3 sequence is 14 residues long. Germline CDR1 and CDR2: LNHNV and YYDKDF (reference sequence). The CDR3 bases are TGTGCCACCAGCCCTGGACAGGGGTCCACTGAAGCTTTCTTT. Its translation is CATSPGQGSTEAFF.

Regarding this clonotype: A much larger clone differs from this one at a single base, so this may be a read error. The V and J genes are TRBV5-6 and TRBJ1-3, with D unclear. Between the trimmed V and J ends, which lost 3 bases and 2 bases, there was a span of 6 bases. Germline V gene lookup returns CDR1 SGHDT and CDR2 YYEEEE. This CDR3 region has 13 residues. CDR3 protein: CASSSGPGNTIYF. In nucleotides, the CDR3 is TGTGCCAGCAGCTCAGGTCCTGGAAACACCATATATTTT. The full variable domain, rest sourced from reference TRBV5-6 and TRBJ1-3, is DAGVTQSPTHLIKTRGQQVTLRCSPKSGHDTVSWYQQALGQGPQFIFQYYEEEERQRGNFPDRFSGHQFPNYSSELNVNALLLGDSALYLCASSSGPGNTIYFGEGSWLTVV.

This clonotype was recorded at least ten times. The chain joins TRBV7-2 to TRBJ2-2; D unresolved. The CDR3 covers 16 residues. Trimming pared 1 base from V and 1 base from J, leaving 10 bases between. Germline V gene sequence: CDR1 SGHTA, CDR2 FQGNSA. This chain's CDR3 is CASSLGTVVNTGELFF. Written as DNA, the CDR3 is TGTGCCAGCAGCTTAGGGACCGTAGTGAACACCGGGGAGCTGTTTTTT. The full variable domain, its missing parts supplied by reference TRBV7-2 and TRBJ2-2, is GAGVSQSPSNKVTEKGKDVELRCDPISGHTALYWYRQSLGQGLEFLIYFQGNSAPDKSGLPSDRFSAERTGGSVSTLTIQRTQQEDSAVYLCASSLGTVVNTGELFFGEGSRLTVL.

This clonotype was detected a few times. Written as DNA, the CDR3 is TGTGCCAGCAGTTCTGGGAGGGACATTCAGTACTTC. Its protein is CASSSGRDIQYF. The chain is built from TRBV28 and TRBJ2-4; TRBD2 matches 7 bases. The CDR3 is made up of 12 amino acids. Losses at the gene ends were 4 bases for V and 8 bases for J; bases not matched to a gene: 2. Germline loops: CDR1 MDHEN, CDR2 SYDVKM.

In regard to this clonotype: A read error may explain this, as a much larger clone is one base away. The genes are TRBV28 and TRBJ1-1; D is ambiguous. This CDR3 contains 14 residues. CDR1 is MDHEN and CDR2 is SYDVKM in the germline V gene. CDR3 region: CASSRASRYTKAFF. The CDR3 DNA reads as TGTGCCAGCAGTCGTGCTTCCCGATACACTAAAGCTTTCTTT.

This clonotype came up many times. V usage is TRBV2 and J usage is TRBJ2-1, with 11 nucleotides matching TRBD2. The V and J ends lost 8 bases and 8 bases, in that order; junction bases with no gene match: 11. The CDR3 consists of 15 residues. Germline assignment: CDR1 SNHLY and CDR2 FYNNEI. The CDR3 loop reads CASASPLAGVHEQFF. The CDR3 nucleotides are TGTGCCAGCGCCAGCCCACTAGCGGGAGTCCATGAGCAGTTCTTC.

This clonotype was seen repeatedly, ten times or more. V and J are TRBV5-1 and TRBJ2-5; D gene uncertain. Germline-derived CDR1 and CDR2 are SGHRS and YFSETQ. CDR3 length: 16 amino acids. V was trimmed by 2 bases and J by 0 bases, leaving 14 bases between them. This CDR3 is CASSFGSNQYQETQYF. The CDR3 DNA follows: TGCGCCAGCAGCTTTGGCAGTAACCAGTACCAAGAGACCCAGTACTTC.